The 32 T cell receptor beta chains given below trace back to one sample, sequenced in a study of T cell responses to AZD1222 COVID-19 vaccine. This table comes from immunoSEQ multiplex PCR, and its TCRdb copy is limited to in-frame clones, with some not included. The data contain under 130,000 clones, about 80% of them seen just once; the ten biggest clones take up approximately 5%. The sample in question was peripheral blood, obtained on day 0 of AZD1222 vaccination. These receptors were collected from an adult in good health.

The rearrangement joins TRBV27 to TRBJ2-1; 8 bases are a match to TRBD1. This CDR3 has 15 amino acids. The V gene's germline CDR1 is MNHEY and CDR2 SMNVEV (reference sequence). V dropped 3 bases and J dropped 7; count of bases not matched to a gene: 8. Here the CDR3 DNA reads TGTGCCAGCAGTTTTTGGCAGGGGGCATGGAATGAGCAGTTCTTC. Translating gives CASSFWQGAWNEQFF.

The chain joins TRBV9 to TRBJ1-3; 8 nucleotides match TRBD1. The CDR3 is 16 residues long. Per germline, CDR1 SGDLS and CDR2 YYNGEE. V dropped 3 bases and J dropped 3; count of bases not matched to a gene: 8. In nucleotides, the CDR3 is TGTGCCAGCAGCGCGACCCAGGGGGCGGTTGGAAACACCATATATTTT. Its translation: CASSATQGAVGNTIYF.

The V gene is TRBV9, the J gene TRBJ1-6, with D tentatively TRBD1 (6 bases). This CDR3 comprises 15 residues. Germline CDR1 is SGDLS and CDR2 is YYNGEE. V dropped 1 base and J dropped 8 bases, with 13 bases sitting between them. The chain's CDR3 is CASSVQGQSDSPLHF. The CDR3 region has the DNA TGTGCCAGCAGCGTACAGGGGCAGTCGGATTCACCCCTCCACTTT.

The genes are TRBV5-6 and TRBJ2-7; D remains unclear. The CDR3 runs 11 residues. With 0 bases removed from V and 5 bases from J, the gap between germline ends came to 3 bases. Germline V CDR1 and CDR2: SGHDT, YYEEEE. This CDR3 is CASSLGHEQYF. Here the CDR3 DNA reads TGTGCCAGCAGCTTGGGGCACGAGCAGTACTTC.

The chain carries TRBV3-1 (or the pseudogene TRBV3-2) and TRBJ1-1; D might be TRBD1 (6 bases). Germline V lookup: CDR1 LGHDT, CDR2 YNNKEL (reference sequence). The CDR3 totals 14 residues. The V gene lost 4 bases and the J gene lost 1 base, with 10 bases spanning the gap. The CDR3 sequence: CASSLADRNTEAFF. The CDR3 DNA is TGTGCCAGCAGCCTGGCGGACAGGAACACTGAAGCTTTCTTT.

This chain links TRBV7-2 with TRBJ1-6, with D perhaps matching TRBD1 (5 bases). The CDR3 runs to 14 residues. Germline loops: CDR1 SGHTA, CDR2 FQGNSA. V lost 2 bases and J 13 bases, leaving 15 bases between the germline ends. The CDR3 sequence: CASSLNWRTLPLHF. The CDR3, as DNA: TGTGCCAGCAGCTTAAATTGGCGGACATTGCCCCTCCACTTT.

V is TRBV27 and J is TRBJ1-1; D perhaps matches TRBD1 (6 bases). The ends were cut back, 5 bases at V and 2 bases at J, with 15 bases in the middle. The CDR3 contains 15 residues. Germline values: CDR1 MNHEY, CDR2 SMNVEV (reference sequence). In DNA form, the CDR3 reads TGTGCCAGCAGTCCCCTCCGACAGGTAAACACTGAAGCTTTCTTT. Translating it yields CASSPLRQVNTEAFF.

This clone has only a few counts. V and J are TRBV7-9 and TRBJ2-4, with D perhaps being TRBD1 or TRBD2 (5 bases each). The CDR3 consists of 14 residues. The V gene's germline CDR1 is SEHNR and CDR2 FQNEAQ (reference sequence). The V gene lost 3 bases and the J gene lost 9 bases, with 15 bases spanning the gap. The chain's CDR3 is CASSFQGVGSIQYF. The CDR3 DNA reads as TGTGCCAGCAGCTTCCAGGGAGTTGGGAGCATTCAGTACTTC.

This clone was seen once. The chain joins TRBV30 to TRBJ1-6; a weak D match, TRBD1 (5 bases). The CDR3 totals 14 residues. Germline CDR1 GTSNPN, CDR2 SVGIG (reference sequence). V gave up 0 bases and J gave up 10 bases, with 13 bases separating them. This chain's CDR3 is CAWSVMQGRSPLHF. For the CDR3, the DNA is TGTGCCTGGAGTGTAATGCAGGGACGCTCACCCCTCCACTTT.

The V gene is TRBV7-2, the J gene TRBJ1-2; 9 bases map to TRBD1. The CDR3 consists of 15 residues. The V gene end was trimmed by 2 bases and the J gene end by 5 bases; junction bases not matched to a gene: 6. The germline V gene encodes CDR1 SGHTA and CDR2 FQGNSA. The CDR3 coding sequence is TGTGCCAGCAGCTTAACAGGGGGCGCATCGTATGGCTACACCTTC. Encoded protein: CASSLTGGASYGYTF.

This clone was counted between two and nine times. V usage is TRBV12-3 or TRBV12-4 and J usage is TRBJ2-1; D unresolved. This CDR3 has 11 amino acids. Trimming pared 2 bases from V and 6 bases from J, leaving 2 bases between. The CDR3 sequence: CASSLFNEQFF. The DNA for the CDR3 is TGTGCCAGCAGTTTATTCAATGAGCAGTTCTTC.

CDR3 loop: CASSPRKGYYEQYF. The CDR3 DNA follows: TGTGCCAGCAGCCCTAGAAAAGGCTACTACGAGCAGTACTTC. The chain recombines TRBV7-8 with TRBJ2-7; D is ambiguous. Germline V gene sequence: CDR1 SGHVS, CDR2 FQNEAQ. With 5 bases removed from V and 3 bases from J, the gap between germline ends came to 14 bases. The CDR3 runs to 14 residues.

This sequence joins TRBV4-3 and TRBJ2-7; no definite D call. The germline CDR1 and CDR2 sequences are LGHNA and YSLEER. Trimming cost V 1 base and J 4 bases, with 8 bases left between them. The CDR3 sequence is 13 residues long. The CDR3 DNA follows: TGCGCCAGCAGCCAAGGGATATTATACGAGCAGTACTTC. This codes for CASSQGILYEQYF.

The J gene is TRBJ2-1, the V gene TRBV7-3; D possibly matches TRBD1 or TRBD2 (5 bases each). V was trimmed by 1 base and J by 6 bases, leaving 13 bases between them. The CDR3 length is 15 residues. CDR1 and CDR2 from the germline V gene are SGHTA and FQGTGA. CDR3 protein: CASSLKGPGGNEQFF. The CDR3 DNA follows: TGTGCCAGCAGCTTAAAGGGACCTGGAGGCAATGAGCAGTTCTTC. The full variable domain, completed using reference TRBV7-3 and TRBJ2-1, is GAGVSQTPSNKVTEKGKYVELRCDPISGHTALYWYRQSLGQGPEFLIYFQGTGAADDSGLPNDRFFAVRPEGSVSTLKIQRTERGDSAVYLCASSLKGPGGNEQFFGPGTRLTVL.

This clone was detected a few times. This chain uses TRBV4-2 with TRBJ2-3; the match to TRBD2 covers 7 bases. V shed 4 bases, J shed 0 bases, and the junction held 4 bases outside the gene matches. The CDR3 spans 15 residues. Germline V lookup: CDR1 LGHNA, CDR2 YNFKEQ. DNA of the CDR3: TGTGCCAGCAGCCGAGCGGGGCTGAGCACAGATACGCAGTATTTT. This codes for CASSRAGLSTDTQYF.

The CDR3 DNA reads TGTGCCAGCAGCTTTTCTTTAGACAGGGAATACGAGCAGTACTTC. Its protein is CASSFSLDREYEQYF. The chain joins TRBV4-2 to TRBJ2-7; the match to TRBD1 covers 7 bases. This CDR3 spans 15 amino acids. Germline-derived CDR1 and CDR2 are LGHNA and YNFKEQ. Trimming cost V 5 bases and J 4 bases; bases outside gene matches: 11.

A few counts support this clone. The V and J genes are TRBV30 and TRBJ1-2; 7 bases fit TRBD1. V lost 4 bases and J lost 8; bases outside the gene matches: 16. This CDR3 region has 15 residues. The V gene's germline CDR1 is GTSNPN and CDR2 SVGIG (reference sequence). The CDR3 nucleotides are TGTGCCTGGATTCTCAGGGACAGTCGAGCGTGGGGCTACACCTTC. This gives the protein CAWILRDSRAWGYTF.

The chain links TRBV10-3 to TRBJ2-2; D uncertain. V was pared by 6 bases and J by 6 bases, with 11 bases between. This CDR3 spans 13 amino acids. From germline, CDR1 is ENHRY and CDR2 SYGVKD. CDR3 nucleotides: TGTGCCATCAGAGGCCTAGGCCCCGGGGAGCTGTTTTTT. This gives the protein CAIRGLGPGELFF.

The chain has TRBV6-2 or TRBV6-3 and TRBJ1-2, with D maybe TRBD1 (5 bases). The CDR3 is 12 amino acids. Germline CDR1 is MNHEY and CDR2 is SVGEGT. The germline V and J ends were trimmed by 1 base and 14 bases, with 14 bases remaining between them. CDR3 amino acids: CASSYFRQMWTF. The CDR3 nucleotides are TGTGCCAGCAGTTACTTCCGACAGATGTGGACCTTC.

The rearrangement joins TRBV27 to TRBJ2-2, with TRBD2 identical over 10 bases. In germline, CDR1 is MNHEY, CDR2 SMNVEV (reference sequence). V lost 1 base, J lost 5 bases, and 4 bases stayed unmatched. The CDR3 length is 16 residues. The CDR3 DNA is TGTGCCAGCAGTTTATTGGGACTAGCGCCAACCGGGGAGCTGTTTTTT. Its translation: CASSLLGLAPTGELFF.

The rearrangement uses TRBV7-2 and TRBJ1-1; 7 bases line up with TRBD1. CDR3 length: 14 residues. Trimming at V came to 1 base and at J to 2 bases, leaving 1 base not matched to a gene. Germline CDR1 SGHTA, CDR2 FQGNSA. The CDR3 loop is CASSLEGANTEAFF. The CDR3 region has the DNA TGTGCCAGCAGCTTAGAGGGGGCTAACACTGAAGCTTTCTTT.

This chain uses TRBV4-3 with TRBJ2-5, with 14 bases that match TRBD2. Germline V gene sequence: CDR1 LGHNA, CDR2 YSLEER. The CDR3 totals 15 residues. Germline trimming cut 1 base from V and 5 bases from J; bases unmatched to any gene: 0. CDR3 amino acids: CASSQGTSGGETQYF. The DNA for the CDR3 is TGCGCCAGCAGCCAAGGGACTAGCGGGGGGGAGACCCAGTACTTC.

The rearrangement uses TRBV18 and TRBJ1-1; the D gene is possibly TRBD1 (5 bases). Germline V lookup: CDR1 KGHSH, CDR2 LQKENI. The V gene lost 0 bases and the J gene lost 2 bases, with 13 bases spanning the gap. The CDR3 is 16 residues long. CDR3 coding DNA: TGTGCCAGCTCACCACCGAACAGTCGGGGCAACACTGAAGCTTTCTTT. This sequence encodes CASSPPNSRGNTEAFF.

The genes are TRBV5-1 and TRBJ2-7; D perhaps matches TRBD1 (5 bases). The CDR3 runs 14 residues. Germline V gene lookup returns CDR1 SGHRS and CDR2 YFSETQ. Trimming took 0 bases from V and 1 from J, leaving 8 bases between them. CDR3 in DNA: TGCGCCAGCAGCTTGGCCAGGGTTTCCTACGAGCAGTACTTC. Protein sequence: CASSLARVSYEQYF.

This chain links TRBV5-1 with TRBJ1-4; D remains unclear. This CDR3 is 14 amino acids long. V was clipped by 0 bases and J by 15 bases, with 18 bases between them. Germline V gives CDR1 SGHRS, CDR2 YFSETQ. The chain's CDR3 is CASSLEGAPGMMFF. CDR3 nucleotides: TGCGCCAGCAGCTTGGAGGGCGCTCCCGGGATGATGTTTTTT.

This sequence joins TRBV5-5 and TRBJ1-1; D gene ambiguous. CDR3 size: 13 residues. Germline V gene data show CDR1 as SGHKS and CDR2 as YYEKEE (reference sequence). V lost 4 bases and J lost 1, with 8 bases in between. CDR3 nucleotides: TGTGCCAGCAGCCCCCCGAGGAACACTGAAGCTTTCTTT. Translation: CASSPPRNTEAFF.

The chain links TRBV27 to TRBJ2-1; D uncertain. This CDR3 has 14 residues. The V end lost 3 bases, the J end lost 6 bases, and 12 bases lay between the germline ends. CDR1 is MNHEY and CDR2 is SMNVEV in the germline V gene (reference sequence). CDR3 bases: TGTGCCAGCAGTTTGATCCTGAAGGGCAATGAGCAGTTCTTC. As protein: CASSLILKGNEQFF.

The chain joins TRBV11-3 to TRBJ1-6, with 7 bases lining up with TRBD1. Germline V gene sequence: CDR1 SGHNT, CDR2 YENEEA. J lost 5 bases, V lost 5 bases, and 12 bases had no gene match. The CDR3 has 17 residues. DNA of the CDR3: TGTGCCAGCAGCCTAAGACAGGGAATCAACAATAATTCACCCCTCCACTTT. It codes for CASSLRQGINNNSPLHF.

The V call is TRBV24-1, the J call TRBJ2-1, with 8 bases aligning to TRBD1. Trimming removed 0 bases from V and 8 bases from J; junction bases left unmatched: 2. The CDR3 covers 14 residues. Per the germline V gene, CDR1 is KGHDR and CDR2 is SFDVKD. This chain's CDR3 is CATSDLRTGYEQFF. The DNA of the CDR3 is TGTGCCACCAGTGATTTGCGGACAGGGTATGAGCAGTTCTTC.

This chain joins TRBV12-5 and TRBJ1-2; D unresolved. CDR3 size: 14 residues. Germline V lookup: CDR1 LGHNT, CDR2 FRNRAP. Trimming cost V 4 bases and J 8 bases, with 17 bases left between them. CDR3 residues: CASGYAPDGRGYTF. CDR3 DNA: TGTGCTAGTGGTTACGCCCCCGACGGGAGAGGCTACACCTTC.

The chain links TRBV5-6 to TRBJ1-2; no firm D call. Trimming took off 0 bases at V and 2 bases at J, with 5 bases between the two ends. Germline CDR1 SGHDT, CDR2 YYEEEE. This CDR3 is 13 amino acids long. In nucleotides, the CDR3 is TGTGCCAGCAGCTTGGAAGGAAACTATGGCTACACCTTC. It specifies CASSLEGNYGYTF.

This chain connects TRBV6-5 to TRBJ1-4; no definite D call. Trimming removed 6 bases from V and 0 bases from J, with 11 bases in between. The CDR3 has 15 amino acids. The germline V gene encodes CDR1 MNHEY and CDR2 SVGAGI. CDR3 protein: CASRTLSTTNEKLFF. Written as DNA, the CDR3 is TGTGCCAGCAGAACCTTGAGTACAACTAATGAAAAACTGTTTTTT.